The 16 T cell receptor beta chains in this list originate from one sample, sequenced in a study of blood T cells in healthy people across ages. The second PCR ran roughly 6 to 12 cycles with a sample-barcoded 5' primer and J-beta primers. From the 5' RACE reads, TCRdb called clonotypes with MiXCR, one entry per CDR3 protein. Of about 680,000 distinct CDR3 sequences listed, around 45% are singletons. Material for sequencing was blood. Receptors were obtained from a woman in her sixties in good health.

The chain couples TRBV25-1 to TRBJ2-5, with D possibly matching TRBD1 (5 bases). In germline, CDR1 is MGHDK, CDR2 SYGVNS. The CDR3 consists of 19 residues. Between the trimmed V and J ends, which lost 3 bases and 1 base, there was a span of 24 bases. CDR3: CASSDPQGPLLSPQETQYF. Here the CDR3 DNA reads TGTGCCAGCAGTGACCCGCAGGGCCCGCTTCTATCGCCCCAAGAGACCCAGTACTTC.

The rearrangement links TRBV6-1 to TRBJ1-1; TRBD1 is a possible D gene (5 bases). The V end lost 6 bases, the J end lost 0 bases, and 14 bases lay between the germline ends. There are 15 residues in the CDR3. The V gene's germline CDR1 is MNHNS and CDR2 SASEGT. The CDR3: CASREGPFMNTEAFF. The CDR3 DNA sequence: TGTGCCAGCAGGGAGGGGCCGTTTATGAACACTGAAGCTTTCTTT.

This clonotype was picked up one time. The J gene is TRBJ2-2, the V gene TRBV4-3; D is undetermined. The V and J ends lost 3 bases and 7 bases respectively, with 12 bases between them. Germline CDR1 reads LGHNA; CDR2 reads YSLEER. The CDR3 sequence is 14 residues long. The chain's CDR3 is CASSQVNLGGELFF. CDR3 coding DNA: TGCGCCAGCAGCCAGGTTAACCTGGGCGGGGAGCTGTTTTTT.

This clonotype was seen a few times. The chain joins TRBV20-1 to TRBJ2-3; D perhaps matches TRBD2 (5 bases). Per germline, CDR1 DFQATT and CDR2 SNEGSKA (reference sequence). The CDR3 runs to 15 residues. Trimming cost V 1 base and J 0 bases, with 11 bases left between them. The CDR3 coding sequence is TGCAGTGCTAGAGCCTTTAGCGCTAGCACAGATACGCAGTATTTT. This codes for CSARAFSASTDTQYF.

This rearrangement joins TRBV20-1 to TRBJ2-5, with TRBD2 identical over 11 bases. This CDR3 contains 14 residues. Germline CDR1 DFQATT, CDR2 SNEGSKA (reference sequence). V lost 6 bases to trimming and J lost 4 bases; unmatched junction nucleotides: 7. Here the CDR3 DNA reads TGCAGTGCCGAACCACTAGCGGGAGTAGAGACCCAGTACTTC. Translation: CSAEPLAGVETQYF.

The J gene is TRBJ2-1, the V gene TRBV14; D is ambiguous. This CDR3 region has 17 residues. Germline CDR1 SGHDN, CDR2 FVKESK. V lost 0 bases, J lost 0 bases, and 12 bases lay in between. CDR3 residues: CASSQDRSLSSYNEQFF. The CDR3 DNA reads TGTGCCAGCAGCCAAGATCGGTCCTTAAGCTCCTACAATGAGCAGTTCTTC. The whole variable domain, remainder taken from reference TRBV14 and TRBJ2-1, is EAGVTQFPSHSVIEKGQTVTLRCDPISGHDNLYWYRRVMGKEIKFLLHFVKESKQDESGMPNNRFLAERTGGTYSTLKVQPAELEDSGVYFCASSQDRSLSSYNEQFFGPGTRLTVL.

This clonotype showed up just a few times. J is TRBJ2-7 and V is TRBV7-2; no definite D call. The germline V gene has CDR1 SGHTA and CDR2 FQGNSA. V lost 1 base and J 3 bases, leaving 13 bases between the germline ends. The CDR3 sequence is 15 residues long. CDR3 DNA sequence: TGTGCCAGCAGCTTAGGGGATAGTTTAATCTACGAGCAGTACTTC. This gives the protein CASSLGDSLIYEQYF.

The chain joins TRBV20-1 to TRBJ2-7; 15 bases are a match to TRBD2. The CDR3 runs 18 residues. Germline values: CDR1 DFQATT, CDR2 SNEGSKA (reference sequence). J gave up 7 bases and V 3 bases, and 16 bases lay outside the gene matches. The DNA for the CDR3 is TGCAGTGCTAGGGTTCCTACAGGGGGACTAGCGGGAGGAAGGGAGCAGTACTTC. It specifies CSARVPTGGLAGGREQYF.

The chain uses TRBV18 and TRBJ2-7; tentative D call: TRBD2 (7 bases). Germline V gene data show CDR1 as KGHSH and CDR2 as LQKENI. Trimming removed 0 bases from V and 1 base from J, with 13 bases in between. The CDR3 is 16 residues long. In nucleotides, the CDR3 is TGTGCCAGCTCACCACCGGGGGGGCTTGGTTCCTACGAGCAGTACTTC. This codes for CASSPPGGLGSYEQYF.

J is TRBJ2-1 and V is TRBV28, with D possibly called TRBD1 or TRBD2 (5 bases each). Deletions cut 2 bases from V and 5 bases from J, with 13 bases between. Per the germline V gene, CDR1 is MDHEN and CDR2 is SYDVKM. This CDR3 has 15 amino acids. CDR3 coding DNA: TGTGCCAGCAGTTTAGGGGCCCAGGGACACAATGAGCAGTTCTTC. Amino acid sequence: CASSLGAQGHNEQFF.

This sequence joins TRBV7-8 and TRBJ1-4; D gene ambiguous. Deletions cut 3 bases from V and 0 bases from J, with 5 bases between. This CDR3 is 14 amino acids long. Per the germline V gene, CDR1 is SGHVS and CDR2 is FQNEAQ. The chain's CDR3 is CASSFSTTNEKLFF. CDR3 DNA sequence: TGTGCCAGCAGCTTCTCGACAACTAATGAAAAACTGTTTTTT.

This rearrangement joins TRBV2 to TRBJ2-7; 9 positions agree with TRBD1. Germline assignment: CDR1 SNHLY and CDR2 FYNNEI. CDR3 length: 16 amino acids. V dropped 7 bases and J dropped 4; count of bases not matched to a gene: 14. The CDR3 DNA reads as TGTGCCAGCATCCCGGGGCCGAGGACAGGGGATTACGAGCAGTACTTC. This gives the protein CASIPGPRTGDYEQYF. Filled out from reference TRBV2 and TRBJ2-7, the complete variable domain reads EPEVTQTPSHQVTQMGQEVILRCVPISNHLYFYWYRQILGQKVEFLVSFYNNEISEKSEIFDDQFSVERPDGSNFTLKIRSTKLEDSAMYFCASIPGPRTGDYEQYFGPGTRLTVT.

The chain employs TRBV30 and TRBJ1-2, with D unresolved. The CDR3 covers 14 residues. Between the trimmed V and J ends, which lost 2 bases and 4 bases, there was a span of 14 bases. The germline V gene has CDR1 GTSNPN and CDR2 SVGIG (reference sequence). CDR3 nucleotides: TGTGCCTGGAGTCGGCAGGCCCCGGTCTATGGCTACACCTTC. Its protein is CAWSRQAPVYGYTF.

In DNA, the CDR3 is TGCAGTGCTAGCGGGAGGATCCCCACAGATACGCAGTATTTT. Translating gives CSASGRIPTDTQYF. This chain joins TRBV20-1 and TRBJ2-3; 7 positions match TRBD2. Germline trimming cut 3 bases from V and 2 bases from J; bases unmatched to any gene: 5. Germline V gene sequence: CDR1 DFQATT, CDR2 SNEGSKA (reference sequence). This CDR3 comprises 14 residues.

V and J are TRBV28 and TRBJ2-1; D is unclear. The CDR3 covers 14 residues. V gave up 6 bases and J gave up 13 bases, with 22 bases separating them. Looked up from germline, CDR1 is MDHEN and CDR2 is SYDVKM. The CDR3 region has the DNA TGTGCCAGCAGCCCCCCAAACACTTTTACCTACCAGTTCTTC. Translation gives CASSPPNTFTYQFF.

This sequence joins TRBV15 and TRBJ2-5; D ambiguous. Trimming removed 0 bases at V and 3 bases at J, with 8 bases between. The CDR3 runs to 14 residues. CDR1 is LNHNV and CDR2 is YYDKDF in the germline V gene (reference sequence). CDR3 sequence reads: CATSRDIVKETQYF. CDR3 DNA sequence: TGTGCCACCAGCAGAGATATTGTGAAAGAGACCCAGTACTTC. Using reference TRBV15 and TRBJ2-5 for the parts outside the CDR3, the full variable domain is DAMVIQNPRYQVTQFGKPVTLSCSQTLNHNVMYWYQQKSSQAPKLLFHYYDKDFNNEADTPDNFQSRRPNTSFCFLDIRSPGLGDTAMYLCATSRDIVKETQYFGPGTRLLVL.